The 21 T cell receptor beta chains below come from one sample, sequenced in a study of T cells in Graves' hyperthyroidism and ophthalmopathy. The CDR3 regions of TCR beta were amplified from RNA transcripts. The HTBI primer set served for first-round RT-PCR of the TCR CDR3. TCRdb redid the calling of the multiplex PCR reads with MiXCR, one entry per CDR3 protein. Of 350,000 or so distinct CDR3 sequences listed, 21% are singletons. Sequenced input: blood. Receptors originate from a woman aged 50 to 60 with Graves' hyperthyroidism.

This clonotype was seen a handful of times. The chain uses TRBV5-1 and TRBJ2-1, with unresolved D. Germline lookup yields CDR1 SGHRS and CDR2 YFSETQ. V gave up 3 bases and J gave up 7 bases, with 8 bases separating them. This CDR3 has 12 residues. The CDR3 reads CASSWQRNEQFF. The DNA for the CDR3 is TGCGCCAGCAGCTGGCAGAGGAATGAGCAGTTCTTC.

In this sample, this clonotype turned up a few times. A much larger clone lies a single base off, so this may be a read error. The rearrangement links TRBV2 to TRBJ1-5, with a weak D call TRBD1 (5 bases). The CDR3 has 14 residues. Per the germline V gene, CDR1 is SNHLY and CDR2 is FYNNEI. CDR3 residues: CVTGRDFSNQPQHF. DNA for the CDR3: TGTGTCACAGGCCGCGACTTTAGCAATCAGCCCCAGCATTTT.

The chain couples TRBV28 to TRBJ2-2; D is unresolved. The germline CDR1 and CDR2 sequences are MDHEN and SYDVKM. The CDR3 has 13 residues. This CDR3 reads CVTRLYQTGELFF. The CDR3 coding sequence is TGTGTGACCCGACTGTACCAGACCGGGGAGCTGTTTTTT. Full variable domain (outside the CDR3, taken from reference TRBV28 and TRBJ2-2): DVKVTQSSRYLVKRTGEKVFLECVQDMDHENMFWYRQDPGLGLRLIYFSYDVKMKEKGDIPEGYSVSREKKERFSLILESASTNQTSMYLCVTRLYQTGELFFGEGSRLTVL.

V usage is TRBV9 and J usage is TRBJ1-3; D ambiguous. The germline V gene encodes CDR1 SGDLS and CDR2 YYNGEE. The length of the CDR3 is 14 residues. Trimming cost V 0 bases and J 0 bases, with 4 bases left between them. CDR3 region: CASSVDGSGNTIYF. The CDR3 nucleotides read TGTGCCAGCAGCGTAGACGGCTCTGGAAACACCATATATTTT. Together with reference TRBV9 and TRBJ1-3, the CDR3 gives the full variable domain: DSGVTQTPKHLITATGQRVTLRCSPRSGDLSVYWYQQSLDQGLQFLIQYYNGEERAKGNILERFSAQQFPDLHSELNLSSLELGDSALYFCASSVDGSGNTIYFGEGSWLTVV.

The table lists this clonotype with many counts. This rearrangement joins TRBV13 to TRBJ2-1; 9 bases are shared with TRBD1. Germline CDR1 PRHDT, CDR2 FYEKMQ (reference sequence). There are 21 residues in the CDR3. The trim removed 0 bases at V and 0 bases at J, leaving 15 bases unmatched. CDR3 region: CASSLGLIKGTGISSYNEQFF. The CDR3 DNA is TGTGCCAGCAGCTTAGGCCTAATCAAGGGGACAGGGATTAGCTCCTACAATGAGCAGTTCTTC.

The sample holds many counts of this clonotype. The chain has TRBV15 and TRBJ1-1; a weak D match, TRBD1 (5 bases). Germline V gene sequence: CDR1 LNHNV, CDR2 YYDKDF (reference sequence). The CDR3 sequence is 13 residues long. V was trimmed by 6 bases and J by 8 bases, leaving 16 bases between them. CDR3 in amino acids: CATSLKKGREAFF. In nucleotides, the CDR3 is TGTGCCACCAGTCTTAAGAAGGGGCGGGAAGCTTTCTTT.

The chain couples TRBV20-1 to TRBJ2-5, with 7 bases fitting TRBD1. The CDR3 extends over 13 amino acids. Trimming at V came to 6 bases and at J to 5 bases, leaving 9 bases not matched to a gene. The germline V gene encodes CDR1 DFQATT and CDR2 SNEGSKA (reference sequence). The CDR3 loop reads CSASYRGRETQYF. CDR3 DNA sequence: TGCAGTGCCAGCTACAGGGGTCGGGAGACCCAGTACTTC.

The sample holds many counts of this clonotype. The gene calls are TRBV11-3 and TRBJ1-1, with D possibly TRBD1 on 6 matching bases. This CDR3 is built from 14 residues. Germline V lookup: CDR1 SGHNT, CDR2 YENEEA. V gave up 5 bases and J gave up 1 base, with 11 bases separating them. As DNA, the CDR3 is TGTGCCAGCAGCAAAGGCAGGGGGAACACTGAAGCTTTCTTT. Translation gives CASSKGRGNTEAFF. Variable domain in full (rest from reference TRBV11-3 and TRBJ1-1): EAGVVQSPRYKIIEKKQPVAFWCNPISGHNTLYWYLQNLGQGPELLIRYENEEAVDDSQLPKDRFSAERLKGVDSTLKIQPAELGDSAVYLCASSKGRGNTEAFFGQGTRLTVV.

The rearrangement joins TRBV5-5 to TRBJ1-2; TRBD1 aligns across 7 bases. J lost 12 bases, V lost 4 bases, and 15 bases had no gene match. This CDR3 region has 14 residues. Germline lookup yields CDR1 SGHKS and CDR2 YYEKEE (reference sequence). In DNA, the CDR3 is TGTGCCAGCAGCCCGGCGCCGGACAGGCCGGGGAACACCTTC. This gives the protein CASSPAPDRPGNTF.

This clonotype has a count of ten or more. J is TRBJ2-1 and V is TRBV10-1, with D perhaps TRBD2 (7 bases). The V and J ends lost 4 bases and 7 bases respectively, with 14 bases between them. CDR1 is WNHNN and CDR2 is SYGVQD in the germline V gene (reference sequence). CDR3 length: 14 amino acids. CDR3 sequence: CASSGARGANEQFF. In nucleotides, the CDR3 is TGCGCCAGCAGTGGGGCACGGGGGGCGAATGAGCAGTTCTTC.

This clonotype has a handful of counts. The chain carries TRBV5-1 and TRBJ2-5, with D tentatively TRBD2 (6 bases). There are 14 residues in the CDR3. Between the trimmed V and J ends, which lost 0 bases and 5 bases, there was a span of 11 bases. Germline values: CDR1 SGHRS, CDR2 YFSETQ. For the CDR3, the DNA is TGCGCCAGCAGCTTGGGACCGGGGAGGGAGACCCAGTACTTC. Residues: CASSLGPGRETQYF.

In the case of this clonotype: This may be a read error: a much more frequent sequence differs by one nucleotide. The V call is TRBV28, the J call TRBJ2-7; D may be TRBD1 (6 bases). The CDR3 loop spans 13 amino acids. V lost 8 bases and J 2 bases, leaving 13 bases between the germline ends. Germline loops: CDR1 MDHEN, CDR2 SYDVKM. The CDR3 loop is CASGTPGAYEQYF. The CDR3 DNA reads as TGTGCCAGCGGGACCCCAGGGGCCTACGAGCAGTACTTC.

CDR3 sequence (DNA): TGTGCCAGCAGTTTACCCCCCTCCGCCGGGAACTATGGCTACACCTTC. This codes for CASSLPPSAGNYGYTF. The gene calls are TRBV28 and TRBJ1-2; D remains ambiguous. The CDR3 sequence is 16 residues long. V lost 2 bases, J lost 2 bases, and 15 bases lay in between. Looked up from germline, CDR1 is MDHEN and CDR2 is SYDVKM.

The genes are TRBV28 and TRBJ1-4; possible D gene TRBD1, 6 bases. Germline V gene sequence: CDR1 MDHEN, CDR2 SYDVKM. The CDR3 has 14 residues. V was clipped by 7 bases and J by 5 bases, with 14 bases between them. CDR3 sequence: CASIEGGVNEKLFF. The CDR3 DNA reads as TGTGCCAGCATCGAGGGGGGTGTAAATGAAAAACTGTTTTTT.

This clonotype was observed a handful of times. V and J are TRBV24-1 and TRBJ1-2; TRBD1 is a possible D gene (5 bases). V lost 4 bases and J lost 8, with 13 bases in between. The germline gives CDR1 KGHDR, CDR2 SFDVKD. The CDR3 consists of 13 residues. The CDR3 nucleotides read TGTGCCACCAGTGAGGGGCAAGCTAGGGGCTACACCTTC. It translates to CATSEGQARGYTF.

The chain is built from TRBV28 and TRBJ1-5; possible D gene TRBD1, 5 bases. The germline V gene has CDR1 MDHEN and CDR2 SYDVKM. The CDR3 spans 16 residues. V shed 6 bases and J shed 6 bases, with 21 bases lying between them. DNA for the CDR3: TGTGCCAGCAGGGTTTGGGGGGGGGAGAGGGGTCAGCCCCAGCATTTT. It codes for CASRVWGGERGQPQHF.

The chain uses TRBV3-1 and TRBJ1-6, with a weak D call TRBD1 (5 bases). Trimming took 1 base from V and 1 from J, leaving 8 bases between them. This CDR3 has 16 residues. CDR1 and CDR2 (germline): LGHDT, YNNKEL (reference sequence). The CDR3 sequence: CASSQGGESYNSPLHF. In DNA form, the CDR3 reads TGTGCCAGCAGCCAAGGGGGGGAATCCTATAATTCACCCCTCCACTTT.

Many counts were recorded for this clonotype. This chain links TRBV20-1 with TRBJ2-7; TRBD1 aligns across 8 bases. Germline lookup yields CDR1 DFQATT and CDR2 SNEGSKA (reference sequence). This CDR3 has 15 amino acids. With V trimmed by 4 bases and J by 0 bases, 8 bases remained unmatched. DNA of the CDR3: TGCAGTGCTACCTCAGGGGGCTCTAGCTCCTACGAGCAGTACTTC. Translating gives CSATSGGSSSYEQYF.

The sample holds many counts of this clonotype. The CDR3: CASSLSQVAGEQYF. The CDR3 DNA follows: TGTGCCAGCAGTTTATCCCAGGTTGCGGGGGAGCAGTACTTC. The chain uses TRBV27 and TRBJ2-7; D may be TRBD2 (6 bases). Germline CDR1 MNHEY, CDR2 SMNVEV (reference sequence). This CDR3 contains 14 residues. With 0 bases removed from V and 7 bases from J, the gap between germline ends came to 13 bases.

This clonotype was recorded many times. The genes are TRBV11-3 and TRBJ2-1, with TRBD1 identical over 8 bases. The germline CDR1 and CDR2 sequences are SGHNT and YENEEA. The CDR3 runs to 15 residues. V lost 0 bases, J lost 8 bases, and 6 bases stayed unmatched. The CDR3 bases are TGTGCCAGCAGCTTAGAAAGTCAGGGGGCCCATGAGCAGTTCTTC. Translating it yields CASSLESQGAHEQFF.

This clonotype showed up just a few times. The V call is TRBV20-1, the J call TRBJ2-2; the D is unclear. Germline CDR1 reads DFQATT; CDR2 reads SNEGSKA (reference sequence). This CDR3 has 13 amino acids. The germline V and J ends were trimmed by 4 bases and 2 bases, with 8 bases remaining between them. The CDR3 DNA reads TGCAGTGCTAAACTATTAAACACCGGGGAGCTGTTTTTT. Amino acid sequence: CSAKLLNTGELFF.